These 26 T cell receptor beta chains share one sample of origin, sequenced in a study of blood T cell repertoires in COVID-19. The method was immunoSEQ multiplex PCR; TCRdb's version includes in-frame clones alone and lacks a portion of them. Among approximately 300,000 clones listed, about 85% were seen once. Sequenced: peripheral blood. These receptors all come from a man aged 18 to 30 with active or convalescent COVID-19.

The chain carries TRBV3-1 (or the pseudogene TRBV3-2) and TRBJ1-4; possible D gene TRBD1, 6 bases. The CDR3 contains 15 residues. Per germline, CDR1 LGHDT and CDR2 YNNKEL (reference sequence). Between the trimmed V and J ends, which lost 4 bases and 6 bases, there was a span of 15 bases. The CDR3, as DNA: TGTGCCAGCAGCCCCATTCTACGGACAGATGAAAAACTGTTTTTT. It yields the protein CASSPILRTDEKLFF.

This clone was detected many times. The chain is built from TRBV10-2 and TRBJ1-2; D is perhaps TRBD1 (5 bases). Trimming took 6 bases from V and 4 from J, leaving 9 bases between them. The CDR3 runs 12 residues. The V gene's germline CDR1 is WSHSY and CDR2 SAAADI. The CDR3 coding sequence is TGCGCCAGCAGGACAGATATCTATGGCTACACCTTC. It encodes CASRTDIYGYTF.

The chain recombines TRBV28 with TRBJ1-3; D unresolved. CDR1 MDHEN and CDR2 SYDVKM come from the germline V gene. With 8 bases removed from V and 6 bases from J, the gap between germline ends came to 11 bases. The CDR3 is made up of 12 amino acids. CDR3 in amino acids: CASSGRVNTIYF. The CDR3 DNA reads TGTGCCAGCTCGGGGAGAGTAAACACCATATATTTT.

The gene calls are TRBV29-1 and TRBJ2-7; 9 nucleotides align to TRBD2. V shed 5 bases, J shed 4 bases, and the junction held 3 bases outside the gene matches. CDR1 is SQVTM and CDR2 is ANQGSEA in the germline V gene. The CDR3 extends over 12 amino acids. For the CDR3, the DNA is TGCAGCGTTAGCGGGGGGCCTTACGAGCAGTACTTC. Its translation is CSVSGGPYEQYF.

Note on this clone: Other nucleotide sequences in the sample specify the same CDR3. The J gene is TRBJ1-1, the V gene TRBV4-1; tentative D call: TRBD1 (6 bases). Deletions cut 1 base from V and 1 base from J, with 7 bases between. This CDR3 is 14 amino acids long. Germline V CDR1 and CDR2: MGHRA, YSYEKL. The CDR3 is CASSQVGGNTEAFF. CDR3 nucleotide sequence: TGCGCCAGCAGCCAAGTAGGGGGGAACACTGAAGCTTTCTTT.

The rearrangement links TRBV4-2 to TRBJ1-2, with 9 bases that match TRBD1. This CDR3 spans 17 amino acids. The V gene's germline CDR1 is LGHNA and CDR2 YNFKEQ. The V and J ends lost 2 bases and 2 bases, in that order; junction bases with no gene match: 9. CDR3 in amino acids: CASSQTGGVYTNYGYTF. The CDR3 coding sequence is TGTGCCAGCAGCCAAACAGGGGGCGTATATACCAACTATGGCTACACCTTC.

The rearrangement joins TRBV19 to TRBJ1-1, with TRBD1 identical over 7 bases. Germline lookup yields CDR1 LNHDA and CDR2 SQIVND (reference sequence). The CDR3 runs 15 residues. The J segment lost 0 bases and the V segment lost 5 bases, leaving 6 bases of the junction unmatched. The CDR3 spells CASSATGQMNTEAFF. The DNA for the CDR3 is TGTGCCAGTAGTGCTACGGGACAGATGAACACTGAAGCTTTCTTT.

V gene TRBV16 combines with J gene TRBJ2-2; TRBD2 agrees at 9 bases. In germline, CDR1 is KGHSY, CDR2 FQNENV. This CDR3 has 15 amino acids. V lost 2 bases to trimming and J lost 6 bases; unmatched junction nucleotides: 4. The CDR3 protein is CASSQSLAGSGELFF. In DNA, the CDR3 is TGTGCCAGCAGCCAAAGTCTAGCGGGATCCGGGGAGCTGTTTTTT.

This chain joins TRBV9 and TRBJ2-3; 7 bases map to TRBD2. The V gene's germline CDR1 is SGDLS and CDR2 YYNGEE. V shed 2 bases and J 7 bases; nucleotides not matched to a gene: 7. The length of the CDR3 is 14 residues. The CDR3 sequence: CASSVLPSGNTQYF. The CDR3 coding sequence is TGTGCCAGCAGCGTTCTTCCTAGCGGCAATACGCAGTATTTT.

J is TRBJ2-4 and V is TRBV6-6, with a tentative D call TRBD2 (6 bases). Trimming removed 2 bases at V and 5 bases at J, with 16 bases between. The germline V gene encodes CDR1 MNHNY and CDR2 SVGAGI (reference sequence). This CDR3 contains 16 residues. Here the CDR3 DNA reads TGTGCCAGCAGTTACGGCGCGGGACTGCGGGAAAACATTCAGTACTTC. Its translation is CASSYGAGLRENIQYF.

The chain combines TRBV7-8 with TRBJ1-1; D is perhaps TRBD1 (5 bases). This CDR3 spans 14 amino acids. V was clipped by 6 bases and J by 0 bases, with 11 bases between them. CDR1 is SGHVS, CDR2 FQNEAQ, per germline. The CDR3 bases are TGTGCCAGCAGTAATTTCAGGGTGAACACTGAAGCTTTCTTT. It codes for CASSNFRVNTEAFF.

The chain is built from TRBV7-9 and TRBJ2-5, with TRBD1 as a possible D gene (6 bases). The germline gives CDR1 SEHNR, CDR2 FQNEAQ (reference sequence). V was clipped by 7 bases and J by 0 bases, with 15 bases between them. CDR3 length: 15 amino acids. CDR3 in DNA: TGTGCCAGCACCATACTTACAGGGTACCAAGAGACCCAGTACTTC. Encoded protein: CASTILTGYQETQYF.

The rearrangement uses TRBV3-1 (or the pseudogene TRBV3-2) and TRBJ2-7; D uncertain. The CDR3 covers 14 residues. V lost 0 bases and J 4 bases, leaving 10 bases between the germline ends. Germline assignment: CDR1 LGHDT and CDR2 YNNKEL (reference sequence). CDR3 coding DNA: TGTGCCAGCAGCCAAGATCCGGGTGGATACGAGCAGTACTTC. This translates into CASSQDPGGYEQYF.

V is TRBV29-1 and J is TRBJ1-6; 7 bases are a match to TRBD1. Germline V gene data show CDR1 as SQVTM and CDR2 as ANQGSEA. J was trimmed by 8 bases and V by 6 bases; bases with no gene match: 10. The CDR3 totals 14 residues. The CDR3, as DNA: TGCAGCGTAGGCACGGGACAGCTGGATTCACCCCTCCACTTT. Amino acids: CSVGTGQLDSPLHF.

The V call is TRBV20-1, the J call TRBJ1-1, with D unresolved. Germline V gene data show CDR1 as DFQATT and CDR2 as SNEGSKA (reference sequence). CDR3 length equals 10 residues. V was clipped by 8 bases and J by 1 base, with 5 bases between them. In DNA form, the CDR3 reads TGCAGTTGCGAGAACACTGAAGCTTTCTTT. Its translation: CSCENTEAFF.

The V gene is TRBV10-3, the J gene TRBJ1-2; no firm D call. This CDR3 contains 13 residues. V gave up 2 bases and J gave up 5 bases, with 9 bases separating them. The germline V gene has CDR1 ENHRY and CDR2 SYGVKD. The CDR3 DNA reads TGTGCCATCAGTGAGATAGACTCTTATGGCTACACCTTC. It encodes CAISEIDSYGYTF.

This chain uses TRBV7-2 with TRBJ2-1; 13 bases line up with TRBD2. This CDR3 has 16 amino acids. The V gene's germline CDR1 is SGHTA and CDR2 FQGNSA. With 3 bases clipped from V and 6 bases from J, the junction kept 5 bases outside the gene matches. This CDR3 is CASSLLGTSGTNEQFF. The CDR3 DNA is TGTGCCAGCAGCTTGCTTGGGACTAGCGGGACCAATGAGCAGTTCTTC. Supplemented by reference TRBV7-2 and TRBJ2-1, the full variable domain reads GAGVSQSPSNKVTEKGKDVELRCDPISGHTALYWYRQSLGQGLEFLIYFQGNSAPDKSGLPSDRFSAERTGGSVSTLTIQRTQQEDSAVYLCASSLLGTSGTNEQFFGPGTRLTVL.

The chain joins TRBV29-1 to TRBJ2-3; D gene uncertain. The CDR3 has 15 residues. V was trimmed by 7 bases and J by 0 bases, leaving 17 bases between them. The germline V gene has CDR1 SQVTM and CDR2 ANQGSEA. The CDR3 DNA sequence: TGCAGCGCAGCACGAACCCCGAGTAGCACAGATACGCAGTATTTT. It codes for CSAARTPSSTDTQYF.

The chain joins TRBV27 to TRBJ1-5, with 7 bases identical to TRBD1. This CDR3 region has 15 residues. Germline V CDR1 and CDR2: MNHEY, SMNVEV (reference sequence). V lost 8 bases and J lost 4; bases outside the gene matches: 11. For the CDR3, the DNA is TGTGCCAGCCTACCGCAGGGGGGAGCTAATCAGCCCCAGCATTTT. Translating gives CASLPQGGANQPQHF.

This rearrangement joins TRBV6-2 or TRBV6-3 to TRBJ1-2; perhaps TRBD1 as D (5 bases). Looked up from germline, CDR1 is MNHEY and CDR2 is SVGEGT. This CDR3 contains 14 residues. With 2 bases removed from V and 1 base from J, the gap between germline ends came to 8 bases. This chain's CDR3 is CASSYRTYNYGYTF. CDR3 bases: TGTGCCAGCAGTTACCGGACATATAACTATGGCTACACCTTC.

The chain links TRBV5-1 to TRBJ1-2; 7 bases line up with TRBD1. In germline, CDR1 is SGHRS, CDR2 YFSETQ. V gave up 4 bases and J gave up 4 bases; unmatched junction bases: 10. The CDR3 loop spans 15 amino acids. CDR3 in DNA: TGCGCCAGCAGCCGGAGCCAAGGGGGCATCTATGGCTACACCTTC. Its translation: CASSRSQGGIYGYTF.

This clone was found once. The chain employs TRBV5-4 and TRBJ2-7; TRBD2 matches 14 bases. Trimming removed 3 bases from V and 3 bases from J; junction bases left unmatched: 8. This CDR3 has 17 amino acids. From germline, CDR1 is SGHNT and CDR2 YYREEE (reference sequence). The CDR3 sequence: CASSSGLAGVTLYEQYF. As DNA, the CDR3 is TGTGCCAGCAGCTCGGGACTAGCGGGAGTCACCCTCTACGAGCAGTACTTC.

The V call is TRBV7-9, the J call TRBJ1-1; D remains ambiguous. The CDR3 consists of 12 residues. V lost 1 base, J lost 8 bases, and 8 bases lay in between. The germline V gene encodes CDR1 SEHNR and CDR2 FQNEAQ (reference sequence). The CDR3 nucleotides are TGTGCCAGCAGCTTAGGGGCGAACGAAGCTTTCTTT. Its protein product is CASSLGANEAFF.

The V and J genes are TRBV15 and TRBJ2-1; no clear D. Germline-derived CDR1 and CDR2 are LNHNV and YYDKDF (reference sequence). The CDR3 has 13 amino acids. Trimming left V 0 bases short and J 8 bases short, with 8 bases between. This CDR3 reads CATSRDLPDEQFF. DNA of the CDR3: TGTGCCACCAGCAGAGACCTCCCAGATGAGCAGTTCTTC.

V gene TRBV27 combines with J gene TRBJ2-7; the match to TRBD2 covers 7 bases. There are 16 residues in the CDR3. Per germline, CDR1 MNHEY and CDR2 SMNVEV (reference sequence). V was clipped by 0 bases and J by 2 bases; unmatched bases: 7. DNA of the CDR3: TGTGCCAGCAGTTTATCGTCGGGGGAGGGCCCCTACGAGCAGTACTTC. Its translation: CASSLSSGEGPYEQYF.

The chain has TRBV5-1 and TRBJ2-3; 7 bases line up with TRBD2. This CDR3 contains 16 residues. The J segment lost 0 bases and the V segment lost 4 bases, leaving 8 bases of the junction unmatched. The V gene's germline CDR1 is SGHRS and CDR2 YFSETQ. The chain's CDR3 is CASSPSGVPSTDTQYF. As DNA, the CDR3 is TGCGCCAGCAGCCCTAGCGGAGTCCCTAGCACAGATACGCAGTATTTT.